The T cell receptor beta chain described here comes from a study of OX40 agonist ivuxolimab in advanced cancers. Study overall: The dose-escalation group included hepatocellular carcinoma, melanoma, renal cell carcinoma and head and neck cancer. Whole-study results and caveats: Which antigen the expanded peripheral T cells recognized is unknown.

The CDR3 loop spans 14 amino acids. In germline, CDR1 is SGHVS, CDR2 FQNEAQ. Between the trimmed V and J ends, which lost 1 base and 7 bases, there was a span of 11 bases. With respect to this clone: Its antigen remains unidentified.

Sequencing was performed with immunoSEQ multiplex PCR; in TCRdb, only in-frame clones are kept and a portion is missing. This sample has about 48,000 clones; about nine tenths occur once, and the top ten carry 5% to 6.5%. Patients had blood sampled at baseline and again on cycle 4 day 1 and cycle 7 day 1. Sequencing was performed on CD4+ or CD8+ T cells sorted from blood, taken in a trial of the OX40 agonist ivuxolimab. The receptor's source is an adult with an advanced solid tumor such as melanoma, head and neck, liver or kidney cancer. The chain recombines TRBV7-8 with TRBJ2-1; D gene ambiguous. Written as DNA, the CDR3 is TGTGCCAGCAGCTTAGAAGGTAGCAGTAATGAGCAGTTCTTC. Translated, it gives CASSLEGSSNEQFF.